One and the same sample provided the 32 T cell receptor beta chains below, sequenced in a study of cytomegalovirus exposure and HLA in healthy donors. The assay was immunoSEQ multiplex PCR, and TCRdb's table has in-frame clones only and misses some. In the table there are 160,000 or so clones, 87% of which are singletons. Sequenced: PBMCs. The receptor set was obtained from a woman aged 25-40 years in good health and CMV-seronegative.

The rearrangement uses TRBV11-2 and TRBJ2-7, with TRBD1 as a possible D gene (8 bases). The CDR3 spans 16 residues. V was shortened by 5 bases and J by 4 bases, with 21 bases between the two germline ends. The V gene's germline CDR1 is SGHAT and CDR2 FQNNGV. CDR3 DNA sequence: TGTGCCAGCAGCGATAGAGGGGGGGACAGGTCTTACGAGCAGTACTTC. Translated, it gives CASSDRGGDRSYEQYF.

This rearrangement joins TRBV6-5 to TRBJ1-2; D possibly corresponds to TRBD1 (5 bases). This CDR3 spans 15 amino acids. CDR1 is MNHEY and CDR2 is SVGAGI in the germline V gene. The germline V and J ends were trimmed by 0 bases and 8 bases, with 16 bases remaining between them. The CDR3 here is CASSYSRVGGEGYTF. CDR3 nucleotides: TGTGCCAGCAGTTACTCGAGAGTCGGGGGGGAAGGCTACACCTTC.

The J gene is TRBJ2-2, the V gene TRBV2; perhaps TRBD2 as D (5 bases). The CDR3 consists of 16 residues. Looked up from germline, CDR1 is SNHLY and CDR2 is FYNNEI. V gave up 6 bases and J gave up 4 bases, with 18 bases separating them. CDR3 loop: CASRAPDGLGTGELFF. As DNA, the CDR3 is TGTGCCAGCAGAGCCCCCGACGGACTGGGCACCGGGGAGCTGTTTTTT.

This sequence joins TRBV2 and TRBJ1-1; TRBD1 matches at 11 bases. J gave up 3 bases and V 4 bases, and 1 base lay outside the gene matches. The CDR3 consists of 14 residues. Germline V gene data show CDR1 as SNHLY and CDR2 as FYNNEI. The CDR3 region has the DNA TGTGCCAGCAGTGGGGACAGGGGGTACACTGAAGCTTTCTTT. Translation gives CASSGDRGYTEAFF. Supplemented by reference TRBV2 and TRBJ1-1, the full variable domain reads EPEVTQTPSHQVTQMGQEVILRCVPISNHLYFYWYRQILGQKVEFLVSFYNNEISEKSEIFDDQFSVERPDGSNFTLKIRSTKLEDSAMYFCASSGDRGYTEAFFGQGTRLTVV.

The chain couples TRBV4-2 to TRBJ1-2, with 7 bases matching TRBD1. V lost 1 base to trimming and J lost 7 bases; unmatched junction nucleotides: 12. Germline V gives CDR1 LGHNA, CDR2 YNFKEQ. This CDR3 has 16 residues. CDR3 coding DNA: TGTGCCAGCAGCCAAGGTGAAGGGGGCGCGATGGGTGGCTACACCTTC. Protein sequence: CASSQGEGGAMGGYTF.

V usage is TRBV11-2 and J usage is TRBJ1-1, with 7 bases fitting TRBD1. CDR3 length: 15 amino acids. J was trimmed by 1 base and V by 2 bases; bases with no gene match: 4. Germline values: CDR1 SGHAT, CDR2 FQNNGV. The CDR3 bases are TGTGCCAGCAGCTTATCGACAGGGCCGAACACTGAAGCTTTCTTT. It is translated as CASSLSTGPNTEAFF. The full variable domain, in which reference TRBV11-2 and TRBJ1-1 provide the parts outside the CDR3, is EAGVAQSPRYKIIEKRQSVAFWCNPISGHATLYWYQQILGQGPKLLIQFQNNGVVDDSQLPKDRFSAERLKGVDSTLKIQPAKLEDSAVYLCASSLSTGPNTEAFFGQGTRLTVV.

Concerning this clone itself: Different DNA sequences within this sample yield the same CDR3. The rearrangement links TRBV9 to TRBJ2-1, with a tentative D call TRBD2 (6 bases). The V end was cut by 0 bases, the J end by 1 base, with 8 bases between. This CDR3 is built from 15 residues. The germline V gene encodes CDR1 SGDLS and CDR2 YYNGEE. The CDR3 region is CASSVAGGSYNEQFF. DNA of the CDR3: TGTGCCAGCAGCGTAGCCGGGGGATCCTACAATGAGCAGTTCTTC.

The chain is built from TRBV7-9 and TRBJ2-1; D is unresolved. This CDR3 contains 14 residues. V was pared by 1 base and J by 7 bases, with 11 bases between. The germline gives CDR1 SEHNR, CDR2 FQNEAQ (reference sequence). Written as DNA, the CDR3 is TGTGCCAGCAGCTTAGTGCAGACACCAAATGAGCAGTTCTTC. Its protein is CASSLVQTPNEQFF.

This chain links TRBV4-3 with TRBJ1-1, with TRBD1 identical over 8 bases. The CDR3 contains 15 residues. Looked up from germline, CDR1 is LGHNA and CDR2 is YSLEER. J gave up 4 bases and V 1 base, and 5 bases lay outside the gene matches. CDR3 coding DNA: TGCGCCAGCAGCCAAGGGGCAGGGGGCGGCACTGAAGCTTTCTTT. This translates into CASSQGAGGGTEAFF.

The rearrangement joins TRBV7-9 to TRBJ2-3; D not resolved. This CDR3 comprises 14 residues. V lost 2 bases to trimming and J lost 0 bases, with 6 bases between them. In germline, CDR1 is SEHNR, CDR2 FQNEAQ (reference sequence). The CDR3 bases are TGTGCCAGCAGCTTAACACAGAGCACAGATACGCAGTATTTT. Amino acids: CASSLTQSTDTQYF.

V and J are TRBV7-2 and TRBJ2-1; no definite D call. The V gene lost 5 bases and the J gene lost 5 bases, with 7 bases spanning the gap. This CDR3 region has 12 residues. In germline, CDR1 is SGHTA, CDR2 FQGNSA. The CDR3 protein is CASSNYDNEQFF. The CDR3 nucleotides are TGTGCCAGCAGCAACTACGACAATGAGCAGTTCTTC.

The CDR3 DNA reads TGTGCCAGCAGCTTGGATGGCAGGCTGGCGTACGAGCAGTACTTC. Amino acid sequence: CASSLDGRLAYEQYF. V and J are TRBV5-4 and TRBJ2-7; no definite D call. Per the germline V gene, CDR1 is SGHNT and CDR2 is YYREEE (reference sequence). This CDR3 is 15 amino acids long. The ends were cut back, 0 bases at V and 4 bases at J, with 14 bases in the middle.

This rearrangement joins TRBV7-2 to TRBJ1-1; tentative D call: TRBD1 (6 bases). Trimming left V 5 bases short and J 4 bases short, with 14 bases between. The CDR3 consists of 14 residues. Per the germline V gene, CDR1 is SGHTA and CDR2 is FQGNSA. The CDR3 DNA reads as TGTGCCAGCAGCGACATGACAGGACCCACTGAAGCTTTCTTT. Protein sequence: CASSDMTGPTEAFF.

The V gene is TRBV6-4, the J gene TRBJ2-2; D is undetermined. Germline V gives CDR1 MRHNA, CDR2 SNTAGT. The germline V and J ends were trimmed by 0 bases and 4 bases, with 6 bases remaining between them. This CDR3 spans 14 amino acids. The CDR3, as DNA: TGTGCCAGCAGTGACTCAGGCGGCACCGGGGAGCTGTTTTTT. Translation: CASSDSGGTGELFF.

The chain has TRBV5-1 and TRBJ2-2; 8 positions agree with TRBD1. CDR1 is SGHRS and CDR2 is YFSETQ in the germline V gene. This CDR3 is 15 amino acids long. The junction had 6 bases not matched to a gene; V was cut back by 4 bases and J by 4 bases. For the CDR3, the DNA is TGCGCCAGCAGCCTACAGGGGGGCGGCACCGGGGAGCTGTTTTTT. It encodes CASSLQGGGTGELFF.

The chain combines TRBV19 with TRBJ1-6, with 9 bases lining up with TRBD1. Losses at the gene ends were 5 bases for V and 8 bases for J; bases not matched to a gene: 13. Germline values: CDR1 LNHDA, CDR2 SQIVND (reference sequence). CDR3 size: 17 residues. Here the CDR3 reads CASSPRGQGLSDSPLHF. The DNA for the CDR3 is TGTGCCAGTAGTCCCCGGGGACAGGGCCTGTCAGATTCACCCCTCCACTTT.

CDR3 sequence: CASSLGTRGSGELFF. CDR3 nucleotides: TGCGCCAGCAGCCTCGGGACTAGAGGTAGCGGGGAGCTGTTTTTT. V is TRBV5-1 and J is TRBJ2-2; 8 bases match TRBD2. Germline trimming cut 4 bases from V and 7 bases from J; bases unmatched to any gene: 9. This CDR3 comprises 15 residues. CDR1 and CDR2 (germline): SGHRS, YFSETQ. Supplemented by reference TRBV5-1 and TRBJ2-2, the full variable domain reads KAGVTQTPRYLIKTRGQQVTLSCSPISGHRSVSWYQQTPGQGLQFLFEYFSETQRNKGNFPGRFSGRQFSNSRSEMNVSTLELGDSALYLCASSLGTRGSGELFFGEGSRLTVL.

The chain uses TRBV29-1 and TRBJ1-2; tentative D call: TRBD1 (5 bases). Looked up from germline, CDR1 is SQVTM and CDR2 is ANQGSEA. CDR3 length: 12 amino acids. V lost 7 bases and J lost 8, with 17 bases in between. The CDR3 bases are TGCAGCGGCGGGAGGCTGGGGCGAGGCTACACCTTC. Translated: CSGGRLGRGYTF.

CDR3 amino acids: CASSLAGGLETQYF. The CDR3, as DNA: TGTGCCAGCAGCTTAGCAGGGGGGCTCGAGACCCAGTACTTC. The chain couples TRBV11-2 to TRBJ2-5; perhaps TRBD1 as D (7 bases). The CDR3 spans 14 residues. V lost 1 base, J lost 5 bases, and 11 bases lay in between. Germline V CDR1 and CDR2: SGHAT, FQNNGV.

The sample holds one count of this clone. The chain joins TRBV27 to TRBJ1-5, with 9 bases matching TRBD1. V dropped 6 bases and J dropped 1; count of bases not matched to a gene: 4. Germline CDR1 reads MNHEY; CDR2 reads SMNVEV (reference sequence). The CDR3 consists of 15 residues. CDR3 sequence (DNA): TGTGCCAGCAGCCGGACAGGGGTAAGCAATCAGCCCCAGCATTTT. This codes for CASSRTGVSNQPQHF.

The rearrangement uses TRBV7-9 and TRBJ1-2; D is unresolved. Germline V CDR1 and CDR2: SEHNR, FQNEAQ (reference sequence). This CDR3 is 14 amino acids long. The V and J ends lost 4 bases and 0 bases respectively, with 9 bases between them. The CDR3 region is CASSSGSSNYGYTF. CDR3 nucleotides: TGTGCCAGCAGCTCCGGTTCTTCTAACTATGGCTACACCTTC. Filled out from reference TRBV7-9 and TRBJ1-2, the complete variable domain reads DTGVSQNPRHKITKRGQNVTFRCDPISEHNRLYWYRQTLGQGPEFLTYFQNEAQLEKSRLLSDRFSAERPKGSFSTLEIQRTEQGDSAMYLCASSSGSSNYGYTFGSGTRLTVV.

The chain couples TRBV9 to TRBJ2-1, with 11 bases lining up with TRBD2. The V segment lost 7 bases and the J segment 7 bases; nucleotides outside the gene matches: 7. Germline lookup yields CDR1 SGDLS and CDR2 YYNGEE. The CDR3 is 14 amino acids. The CDR3 nucleotides read TGTGCCAGCGGTCGGGGACTAGCGGTAAATGAGCAGTTCTTC. It translates to CASGRGLAVNEQFF.

V usage is TRBV7-9 and J usage is TRBJ1-1; D is ambiguous. Germline CDR1 is SEHNR and CDR2 is FQNEAQ (reference sequence). CDR3 length equals 15 residues. The germline V and J ends were trimmed by 5 bases and 4 bases, with 17 bases remaining between them. The CDR3 bases are TGTGCCAGCAGCCCTGACAATCGAGGGAGCACTGAAGCTTTCTTT. This translates into CASSPDNRGSTEAFF.

This sequence joins TRBV6-5 and TRBJ2-5; 7 bases match TRBD1. V was pared by 5 bases and J by 3 bases, with 3 bases of the junction left unmatched. Germline V gene sequence: CDR1 MNHEY, CDR2 SVGAGI. This CDR3 spans 13 amino acids. The CDR3 coding sequence is TGTGCCAGCAGTAAAGGGACAGAAGAGACCCAGTACTTC. Translation: CASSKGTEETQYF.

The chain links TRBV11-2 to TRBJ2-7; 14 bases agree with TRBD2. Trimming took 3 bases from V and 1 from J; bases not matched to a gene: 8. This CDR3 is built from 18 residues. CDR1 is SGHAT and CDR2 is FQNNGV in the germline V gene. CDR3 loop: CASSFRGLAGGLSYEQYF. In DNA form, the CDR3 reads TGTGCCAGCAGCTTCCGAGGACTAGCGGGGGGTCTGTCCTACGAGCAGTACTTC.

This rearrangement joins TRBV4-1 to TRBJ2-2; 12 bases map to TRBD2. This CDR3 is built from 18 residues. Trimming at V came to 3 bases and at J to 0 bases, leaving 5 bases not matched to a gene. Germline assignment: CDR1 MGHRA and CDR2 YSYEKL. CDR3 in amino acids: CASSQLTSGGANTGELFF. CDR3 DNA sequence: TGCGCCAGCAGCCAGTTGACTAGCGGGGGTGCGAACACCGGGGAGCTGTTTTTT.

The DNA for the CDR3 is TGCGCCAGCAGCCAAGACAGGGGGCCGAACACTGAAGCTTTCTTT. This encodes CASSQDRGPNTEAFF. The chain is built from TRBV4-3 and TRBJ1-1, with 8 bases matching TRBD1. Germline loops: CDR1 LGHNA, CDR2 YSLEER. This CDR3 contains 15 residues. Trimming removed 0 bases from V and 1 base from J; junction bases left unmatched: 1.

This clone was recorded only once. This rearrangement joins TRBV7-6 to TRBJ2-7; TRBD1 agrees at 8 bases. J lost 5 bases, V lost 0 bases, and 3 bases had no gene match. The CDR3 consists of 14 residues. Germline V lookup: CDR1 SGHVS, CDR2 FNYEAQ. CDR3 loop: CASSLARGRDEQYF. In DNA, the CDR3 is TGTGCCAGCAGCTTAGCCAGGGGGCGGGACGAGCAGTACTTC. Drawing the rest from reference TRBV7-6 and TRBJ2-7, the complete variable domain is GAGVSQSPRYKVTKRGQDVALRCDPISGHVSLYWYRQALGQGPEFLTYFNYEAQQDKSGLPNDRFSAERPEGSISTLTIQRTEQRDSAMYRCASSLARGRDEQYFGPGTRLTVT.

This chain links TRBV11-2 with TRBJ2-5; 9 nucleotides align to TRBD2. Germline CDR1 is SGHAT and CDR2 is FQNNGV. Unmatched junction bases numbered 10, after V lost 3 bases and J lost 5 bases. This CDR3 spans 16 amino acids. CDR3 loop: CASSLIERGAAETQYF. The CDR3 region has the DNA TGTGCCAGCAGCTTGATCGAGCGGGGGGCCGCGGAGACCCAGTACTTC.

The gene calls are TRBV14 and TRBJ2-5; perhaps TRBD2 as D (6 bases). Trimming removed 2 bases from V and 2 bases from J, with 18 bases in between. Germline-derived CDR1 and CDR2 are SGHDN and FVKESK. The CDR3 has 17 residues. DNA of the CDR3: TGTGCCAGCAGCCAAAATGGCCTAGCGTATGAACAAGAGACCCAGTACTTC. Translation: CASSQNGLAYEQETQYF.

This chain connects TRBV5-1 to TRBJ2-6, with D possibly TRBD1 on 6 matching bases. V lost 0 bases and J 4 bases, leaving 17 bases between the germline ends. This CDR3 has 18 residues. In germline, CDR1 is SGHRS, CDR2 YFSETQ. CDR3 in DNA: TGCGCCAGCAGCTTGGATGGCTCCAGGGGATCCGGGGCCAACGTCCTGACTTTC. Translation gives CASSLDGSRGSGANVLTF.

There are a few counts of this clone. The J gene is TRBJ1-6, the V gene TRBV2, with D perhaps TRBD1 (5 bases). Trimming cost V 4 bases and J 5 bases, with 6 bases left between them. The CDR3 is 13 residues long. Germline V lookup: CDR1 SNHLY, CDR2 FYNNEI. DNA of the CDR3: TGTGCCAGCAGTGGGGGGGATAATTCACCCCTCCACTTT. This sequence encodes CASSGGDNSPLHF.